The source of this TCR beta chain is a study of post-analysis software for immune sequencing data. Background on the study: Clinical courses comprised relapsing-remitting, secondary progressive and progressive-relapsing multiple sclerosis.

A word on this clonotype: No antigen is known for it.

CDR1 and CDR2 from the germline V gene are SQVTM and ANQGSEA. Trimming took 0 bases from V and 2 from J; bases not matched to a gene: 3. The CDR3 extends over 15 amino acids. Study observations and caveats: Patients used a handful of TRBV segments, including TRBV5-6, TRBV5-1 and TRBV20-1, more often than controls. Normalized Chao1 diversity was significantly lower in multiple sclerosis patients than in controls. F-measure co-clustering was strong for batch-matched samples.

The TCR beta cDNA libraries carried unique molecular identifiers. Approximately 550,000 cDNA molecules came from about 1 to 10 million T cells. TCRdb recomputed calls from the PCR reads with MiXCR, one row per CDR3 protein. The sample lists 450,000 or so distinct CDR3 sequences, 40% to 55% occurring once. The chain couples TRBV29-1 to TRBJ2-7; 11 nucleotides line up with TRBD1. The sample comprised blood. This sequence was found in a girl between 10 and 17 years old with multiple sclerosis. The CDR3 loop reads CSVEDPGQGAYEQYF. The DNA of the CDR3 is TGCAGCGTTGAAGATCCGGGACAGGGGGCCTACGAGCAGTACTTC.